The entry that follows covers one TCR beta chain sequence. Looked up from germline, CDR1 is MNHNS and CDR2 is SASEGT. V lost 0 bases to trimming and J lost 6 bases, with 16 bases between them. CDR3 length: 16 residues. The sample comes from a study of PD-L1 blockade in urothelial cancer. Looking at the study overall: At 3 weeks (second dose) and 6 weeks after starting treatment, blood was analyzed. Typically, measured as a median, blood samples had 110,000 to 150,000 T cells.

The patients' disease, urothelial carcinoma, was locally advanced or metastatic. Patients each gave 1 to 8 samples, pretreatment and on-treatment. The protocol was immunoSEQ multiplex PCR, while the TCRdb copy is restricted to in-frame clones and leaves out a portion. Found here are about 88,000 clones, approximately 91% of them singletons; the top ten hold approximately 10%. The source is a man aged 55-75 years with urothelial cancer. The sequencing used PBMCs, collected around atezolizumab (anti-PD-L1) treatment. The V gene is TRBV6-1, the J gene TRBJ2-3; TRBD1 is a possible D gene (5 bases). DNA of the CDR3: TGTGCCAGCAGTGAAGCGAGGCAGGGTGTTTTCGATACGCAGTATTTT. As protein: CASSEARQGVFDTQYF.